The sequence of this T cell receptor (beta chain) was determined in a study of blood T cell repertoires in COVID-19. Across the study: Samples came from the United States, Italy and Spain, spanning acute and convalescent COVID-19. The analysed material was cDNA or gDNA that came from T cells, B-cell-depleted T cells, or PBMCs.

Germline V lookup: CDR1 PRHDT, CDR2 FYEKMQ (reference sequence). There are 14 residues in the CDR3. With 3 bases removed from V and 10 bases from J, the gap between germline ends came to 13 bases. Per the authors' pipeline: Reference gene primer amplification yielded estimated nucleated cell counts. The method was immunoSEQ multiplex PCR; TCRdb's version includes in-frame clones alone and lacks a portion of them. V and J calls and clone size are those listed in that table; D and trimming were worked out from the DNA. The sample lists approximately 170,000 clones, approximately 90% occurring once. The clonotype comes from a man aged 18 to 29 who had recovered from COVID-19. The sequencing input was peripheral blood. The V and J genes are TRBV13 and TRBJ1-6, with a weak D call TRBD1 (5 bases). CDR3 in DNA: TGTGCCAGCAGCTTCGGAGGGGTGAAGTCACCCCTCCACTTT. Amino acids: CASSFGGVKSPLHF.